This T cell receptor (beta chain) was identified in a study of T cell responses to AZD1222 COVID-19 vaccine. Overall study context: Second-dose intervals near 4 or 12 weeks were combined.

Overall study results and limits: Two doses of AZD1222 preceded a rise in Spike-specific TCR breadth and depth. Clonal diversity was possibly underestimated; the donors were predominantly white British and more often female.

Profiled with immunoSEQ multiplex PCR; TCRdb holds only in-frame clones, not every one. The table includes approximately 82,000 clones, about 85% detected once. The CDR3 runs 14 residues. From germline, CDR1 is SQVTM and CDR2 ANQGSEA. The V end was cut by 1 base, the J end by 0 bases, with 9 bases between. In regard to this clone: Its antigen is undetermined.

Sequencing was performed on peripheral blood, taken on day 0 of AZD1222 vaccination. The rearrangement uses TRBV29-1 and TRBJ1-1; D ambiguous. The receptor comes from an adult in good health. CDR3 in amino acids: CSVEGPGMNTEAFF. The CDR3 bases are TGCAGCGTTGAAGGGCCAGGTATGAACACTGAAGCTTTCTTT.